The 10 T cell receptor beta chains reported below all come from one sample, sequenced in a study of T cells in Graves' hyperthyroidism and ophthalmopathy. The TCR beta CDR3 regions underwent amplification using RNA transcripts as the source. First-round RT-PCR targeting the TCR CDR3 was performed with the HTBI primer set. Each CDR3 protein is one row after TCRdb ran MiXCR on the multiplex PCR reads. The sample contains around 450,000 distinct CDR3 sequences, 15% to 19% of which appear only once. Sequenced sample: blood. The receptors stem from a young woman with Graves' hyperthyroidism.

This clonotype was seen repeatedly, ten times or more. The chain uses TRBV11-2 and TRBJ1-5; 7 nucleotides line up with TRBD1. J gave up 7 bases and V 1 base, and 4 bases lay outside the gene matches. This CDR3 is built from 14 residues. The germline gives CDR1 SGHAT, CDR2 FQNNGV. CDR3 DNA sequence: TGTGCCAGCAGCTTAGGTAGGGGGCTACAGCCCCAGCATTTT. The encoded protein is CASSLGRGLQPQHF.

The chain employs TRBV6-2 or TRBV6-3 and TRBJ2-7; possible D gene TRBD1, 5 bases. The V end lost 2 bases, the J end lost 0 bases, and 8 bases lay between the germline ends. The CDR3 totals 14 residues. CDR1 and CDR2 (germline): MNHEY, SVGEGT. The CDR3 region has the DNA TGTGCCAGCAGTTACGGGGCAGCCTCCTACGAGCAGTACTTC. Amino acids: CASSYGAASYEQYF.

With respect to this clonotype: This may arise from a read error, as a much more abundant clone is one base away. V is TRBV24-1 and J is TRBJ2-1; D is possibly TRBD1 or TRBD2 (5 bases each). The DNA matches TRBJ2-7 better at its end, which makes the J call doubtful. The CDR3 loop spans 16 amino acids. CDR1 KGHDR and CDR2 SFDVKD come from the germline V gene. DNA of the CDR3: TGTGCCACCAGTGATCCCAGGGCGACTGACTACAATGAGCAGTACTTC. This translates into CATSDPRATDYNEQYF.

This clonotype was detected many times. The chain is built from TRBV3-1 and TRBJ2-7; 10 bases are a match to TRBD2. V was pared by 1 base and J by 6 bases, with 15 bases of the junction left unmatched. The length of the CDR3 is 18 residues. Germline lookup yields CDR1 LGHDT and CDR2 YNNKEL (reference sequence). The CDR3 reads CASSQGGQRGGQGSEQYF. Here the CDR3 DNA reads TGTGCCAGCAGCCAAGGCGGGCAGCGGGGGGGCCAAGGTAGCGAGCAGTACTTC.

This clonotype was seen more than once but under ten times. V and J are TRBV19 and TRBJ1-2; 9 nucleotides line up with TRBD1. The V gene end was trimmed by 7 bases and the J gene end by 6 bases; junction bases not matched to a gene: 6. CDR3 length: 13 amino acids. The V gene's germline CDR1 is LNHDA and CDR2 SQIVND (reference sequence). The CDR3 loop is CASKRTGVDGYTF. In DNA, the CDR3 is TGTGCCAGTAAAAGGACAGGGGTGGATGGCTACACCTTC.

This clonotype was recorded a few times. V and J are TRBV5-8 and TRBJ1-4, with 7 nucleotides matching TRBD1. Germline assignment: CDR1 SGHTS and CDR2 YDEGEE. V lost 2 bases to trimming and J lost 5 bases; unmatched junction nucleotides: 6. This CDR3 has 15 amino acids. The CDR3 sequence is CASSFTGALNEKLFF. The CDR3 DNA sequence: TGTGCCAGCAGCTTTACAGGGGCCTTGAATGAAAAACTGTTTTTT.

This clonotype was seen only a few times. This chain uses TRBV20-1 with TRBJ2-7; tentative D call: TRBD2 (6 bases). Germline V lookup: CDR1 DFQATT, CDR2 SNEGSKA (reference sequence). The CDR3 runs to 14 residues. With 6 bases removed from V and 5 bases from J, the gap between germline ends came to 20 bases. Here the CDR3 DNA reads TGCAGTGCGGAGGGCAGGGCAGGGTCACACGAGCAGTACTTC. It yields the protein CSAEGRAGSHEQYF.

A few counts support this clonotype. This rearrangement joins TRBV7-2 to TRBJ2-2; maybe TRBD2 (7 bases). The CDR3 has 16 amino acids. V was trimmed by 2 bases and J by 6 bases, leaving 16 bases between them. Germline CDR1 and CDR2: SGHTA and FQGNSA. The CDR3 loop is CASSLRGGQYSGELFF. As DNA, the CDR3 is TGTGCCAGCAGCTTACGCGGGGGACAATACTCCGGGGAGCTGTTTTTT. Together with reference TRBV7-2 and TRBJ2-2, the CDR3 gives the full variable domain: GAGVSQSPSNKVTEKGKDVELRCDPISGHTALYWYRQSLGQGLEFLIYFQGNSAPDKSGLPSDRFSAERTGGSVSTLTIQRTQQEDSAVYLCASSLRGGQYSGELFFGEGSRLTVL.

The chain combines TRBV2 with TRBJ2-1; 8 bases match TRBD2. The CDR3 has 16 amino acids. CDR1 and CDR2 from the germline V gene are SNHLY and FYNNEI. Trimming removed 0 bases from V and 4 bases from J; junction bases left unmatched: 5. The CDR3 protein is CASSEAKIAGYNEQFF. As DNA, the CDR3 is TGTGCCAGCAGTGAAGCTAAAATAGCGGGGTACAATGAGCAGTTCTTC.

The genes are TRBV28 and TRBJ2-1; D unclear. Germline CDR1 and CDR2: MDHEN and SYDVKM. The CDR3 runs 15 residues. Trimming removed 4 bases at V and 6 bases at J, with 16 bases between. The CDR3, as DNA: TGTGCCAGCAGTTCCCCCCCACCGAACGCCAATGAGCAGTTCTTC. It encodes CASSSPPPNANEQFF.